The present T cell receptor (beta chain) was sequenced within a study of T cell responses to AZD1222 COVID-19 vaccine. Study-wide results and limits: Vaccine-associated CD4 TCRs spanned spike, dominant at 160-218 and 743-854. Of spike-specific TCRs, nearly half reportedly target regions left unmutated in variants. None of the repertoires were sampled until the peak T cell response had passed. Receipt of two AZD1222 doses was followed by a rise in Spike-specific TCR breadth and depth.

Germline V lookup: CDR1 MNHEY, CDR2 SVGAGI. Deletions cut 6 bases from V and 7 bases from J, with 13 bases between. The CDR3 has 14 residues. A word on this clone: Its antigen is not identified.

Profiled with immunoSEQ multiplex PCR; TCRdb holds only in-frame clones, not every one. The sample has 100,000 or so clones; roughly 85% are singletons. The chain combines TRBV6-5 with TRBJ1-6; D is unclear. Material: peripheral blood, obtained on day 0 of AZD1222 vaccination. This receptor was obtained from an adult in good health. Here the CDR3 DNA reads TGTGCCAGCAGCCTGGACGGAAGCAATTCACCCCTCCACTTT. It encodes CASSLDGSNSPLHF.